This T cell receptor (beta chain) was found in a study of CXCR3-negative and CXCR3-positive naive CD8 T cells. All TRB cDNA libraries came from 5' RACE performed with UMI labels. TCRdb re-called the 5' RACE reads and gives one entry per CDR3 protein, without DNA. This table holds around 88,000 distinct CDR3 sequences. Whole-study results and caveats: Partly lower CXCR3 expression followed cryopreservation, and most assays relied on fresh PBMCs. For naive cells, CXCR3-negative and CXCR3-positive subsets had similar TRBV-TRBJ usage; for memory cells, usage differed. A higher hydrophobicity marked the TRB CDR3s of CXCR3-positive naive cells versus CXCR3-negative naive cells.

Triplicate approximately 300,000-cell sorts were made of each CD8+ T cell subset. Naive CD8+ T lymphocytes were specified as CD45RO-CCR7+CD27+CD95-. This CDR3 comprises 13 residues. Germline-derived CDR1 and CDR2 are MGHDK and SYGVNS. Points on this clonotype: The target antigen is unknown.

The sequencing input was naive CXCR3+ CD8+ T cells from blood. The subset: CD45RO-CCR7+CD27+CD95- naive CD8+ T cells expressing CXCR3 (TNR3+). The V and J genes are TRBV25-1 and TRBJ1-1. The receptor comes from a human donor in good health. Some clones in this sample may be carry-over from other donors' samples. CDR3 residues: CASSARGFPEAFF.